This T cell receptor (beta chain) emerged from a study of OX40 agonist ivuxolimab in advanced cancers. Regarding the study in general: Ivuxolimab was a fully human IgG2 agonistic monoclonal antibody targeting the costimulatory receptor OX40 (CD134). Intravenous ivuxolimab was administered to patients every 2 weeks at six dose levels: 0.01, 0.1, 0.3, 1.5, 3 and 10 mg/kg. Of the roughly 54 patients in dose escalation, 19 had hepatocellular carcinoma, around 15 had melanoma, 9 had renal cell carcinoma and 9 had head and neck cancer. A male proportion of about 79% and a mean age of approximately 61 years, ranging from about 20 to 79, were recorded for the dose-escalation cohort. Patients were allowed to have had prior anti-PD-1, anti-PD-L1 or anti-CTLA-4 therapy, and around two fifths of the dose-escalation patients had been treated with checkpoint inhibitors. Partial responses occurred in three dose-escalation patients: two with cutaneous melanoma and one with hepatocellular carcinoma. The point of sequencing TCRbeta in the periphery was to test whether ivuxolimab changed TCR sequence diversity and drove clonal T-cell expansion. The monotherapy dose-escalation portion (N ≈ 50 patients) of the phase I ivuxolimab trial is reported in the paper. Points the paper makes about the study in general: Low levels of normalized T-cell clonal expansion were also shown by some nonresponding patients. At doses of 0.1 to 3.0 mg/kg, clonal expansion of both CD4+ and CD8+ T cells in blood was seen between baseline and week 6. After ivuxolimab, more expanded clones were found on average in CD8+ T cells than in CD4+ T cells. Partial responders in the 0.1-3.0 mg/kg groups had among the lowest normalized peripheral clonal expansion, especially among CD8+ T cells. The antigen specificity of the peripheral T cells that underwent clonal expansion was not determined.

The trial excluded patients who had a history of autoimmune disease or who were on systemic immunosuppression. Peripheral blood for TCR sequencing was drawn from every dose cohort at baseline, at cycle 4 day 1 and at cycle 7 day 1. Samples were obtained from an open-label, multicenter, first-in-human phase I dose-escalation trial of ivuxolimab. Adults with locally advanced or metastatic head and neck squamous cell, hepatocellular, melanoma or renal cell carcinoma were enrolled in the trial. Before TCR sequencing, CD4+ and CD8+ T cells were separately sorted from peripheral blood. About this clone: Its antigen is unknown. Base qualities are not recorded, but no much larger clone differs from it by a single base.

Unmatched junction bases come to 6, with V trimmed by 5 bases and J by 4 bases. The germline V gene encodes CDR1 MNHNY and CDR2 SVGAGI (reference sequence). The CDR3, cysteine through phenylalanine, is 15 amino acids long. Just CDR3 DNA is preserved here, 45 bases in frame from base 1. For sequencing of the TCRbeta CDR3 region, genomic DNA was extracted from the sorted cells. TCRbeta CDR3 regions were sequenced using the immunoSEQ Assay. TCRdb's version of the immuneACCESS table is confined to in-frame rearrangements and falls short of the full clone set. An unresolved V gene accounts for under half of the shortfall where checked; the remainder is of unknown origin. In all, the sample holds 73,000 or so clones, and about 88% of those were seen once. Approximately 0.79% of the sample belongs to the ten largest clones.

The TCR originated in an adult with an advanced solid tumor such as melanoma, head and neck, liver or kidney cancer. In this chain, TRBV6-6 is recombined with TRBJ1-3, with 9 bases matching TRBD1. Sequences were derived from CD4+ or CD8+ T cells sorted from blood, sampled in a trial of the OX40 agonist ivuxolimab. CDR3 loop: CASSTGTGRGNTIYF. In nucleotide form, the sequence is TGTGCCAGCAGTACCGGGACAGGGAGAGGAAACACCATATATTTT.